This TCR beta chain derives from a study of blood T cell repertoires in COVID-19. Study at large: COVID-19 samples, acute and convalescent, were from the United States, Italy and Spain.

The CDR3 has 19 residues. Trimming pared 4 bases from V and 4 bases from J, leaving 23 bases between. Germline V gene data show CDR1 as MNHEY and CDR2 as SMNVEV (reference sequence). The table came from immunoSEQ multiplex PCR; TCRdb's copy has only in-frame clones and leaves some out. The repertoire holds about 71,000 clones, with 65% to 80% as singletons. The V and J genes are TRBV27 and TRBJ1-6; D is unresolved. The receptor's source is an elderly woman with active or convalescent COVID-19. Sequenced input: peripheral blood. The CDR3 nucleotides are TGTGCCAGCAGTTCCAAAACGCTGCTGGGAGGTAGTTATAATTCACCCCTCCACTTT. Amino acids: CASSSKTLLGGSYNSPLHF.